A selection of T cell receptor beta chains follows, all from one sample in a study of T cell repertoires in ileal Crohn's disease. Profiling relied on immunoSEQ multiplex PCR, and the TCRdb table lists in-frame clones only, not all of them. The sample gives around 17,000 clones, 85% to 90% of which show up once; around 5.6% is in the top ten. The sample consisted of ileal tissue. The receptors derive from an adult with Crohn's disease. The CDR3 runs from the conserved cysteine through the conserved F or W. A D gene is named only where the DNA matches it firmly. Not every row has a clone size; where given, it reads once, few, many or a size class.

V gene	J gene	CDR3 length	D gene	clone size	CDR3 protein	CDR3 DNA
TRBV28	TRBJ1-5	18	TRBD1	-	CASSPIITTGGGNQPQHF	TGTGCCAGCAGTCCTATAATAACGACAGGGGGCGGCAATCAGCCCCAGCATTTT
TRBV9	TRBJ2-3	15	-	few	CASSSSGTSTDTQYF	TGTGCCAGCAGCTCCTCCGGGACTAGCACAGATACGCAGTATTTT
TRBV19	TRBJ1-1	11	-	once	CASRTQGEAFF	TGTGCCAGTAGGACACAGGGAGAAGCTTTCTTT
TRBV5-1	TRBJ2-6	20	-	-	CASSQRGRGPRGSGANVLTF	TGCGCCAGCAGCCAGCGGGGCAGGGGGCCCCGGGGCTCTGGGGCCAACGTCCTGACTTTC
TRBV6-5	TRBJ1-5	13	-	-	CASRGRDNQPQHF	TGTGCCAGCAGGGGCAGGGACAATCAGCCCCAGCATTTT
TRBV6-5	TRBJ1-1	12	-	-	CASTADTTEAFF	TGTGCCAGCACCGCGGACACCACTGAAGCTTTCTTT
TRBV19	TRBJ2-7	13	TRBD1	once	CASSRTGGYEQYF	TGTGCCAGTAGTAGGACAGGGGGCTACGAGCAGTACTTC
TRBV7-2	TRBJ1-2	14	-	-	CASSLVPAIYGYTF	TGTGCCAGCAGCTTAGTCCCAGCGATCTATGGCTACACCTTC
TRBV10-1	TRBJ2-7	13	TRBD2	-	CASSSGRNYEQYF	TGCGCCAGCTCTAGCGGGAGGAACTACGAGCAGTACTTC
TRBV10-3	TRBJ2-1	14	TRBD2	-	CATNGLAGGAEQFF	TGTGCCACTAATGGACTAGCGGGAGGCGCTGAGCAGTTCTTC
TRBV10-3	TRBJ2-7	15	TRBD1	-	CAISDIAGQGYEQYF	TGTGCCATCAGTGATATCGCGGGACAGGGCTACGAGCAGTACTTC
TRBV18	TRBJ1-2	16	-	-	CASSPWQGELPGGYTF	TGTGCCAGCTCACCCTGGCAGGGCGAACTCCCCGGGGGCTACACCTTC
TRBV2	TRBJ1-2	14	-	-	CASSEGPGNYGYTF	TGTGCCAGCAGTGAAGGGCCAGGAAACTATGGCTACACCTTC
TRBV6-1	TRBJ1-1	13	-	-	CASISFGNTEAFF	TGTGCCAGCATATCGTTCGGGAACACTGAAGCTTTCTTT
TRBV29-1	TRBJ2-7	11	-	-	CSGLEAYEQYF	TGCAGCGGATTAGAGGCCTACGAGCAGTACTTC
TRBV28	TRBJ2-5	11	TRBD1	-	CASSRRGFPYF	TGTGCCAGCAGTCGCAGGGGGTTTCCGTACTTC
TRBV19	TRBJ1-5	14	TRBD1	-	CASTRDRGSQPQHF	TGTGCCAGTACCCGGGACAGGGGGAGCCAGCCCCAGCATTTT
TRBV19	TRBJ1-5	14	-	-	CASRRGGGLQPQHF	TGTGCCAGTAGGCGTGGGGGGGGTTTGCAGCCCCAGCATTTT
TRBV12-5	TRBJ1-2	13	-	-	CASGSDISYGYTF	TGTGCTAGTGGTTCGGACATCTCCTATGGCTACACCTTC
TRBV6-5	TRBJ1-3	15	-	-	CASSPRGASGNTIYF	TGTGCCAGCAGTCCCCGCGGCGCCTCTGGAAACACCATATATTTT
TRBV6-1	TRBJ1-5	19	TRBD1	-	CASSGPRDRASYSNQPQHF	TGTGCCAGCAGTGGCCCCCGGGACAGGGCCTCTTATAGCAATCAGCCCCAGCATTTT
TRBV6-6	TRBJ1-4	14	-	few	CASSRGVEGEKLFF	TGTGCCAGCAGCCGGGGGGTCGAGGGGGAAAAACTGTTTTTT